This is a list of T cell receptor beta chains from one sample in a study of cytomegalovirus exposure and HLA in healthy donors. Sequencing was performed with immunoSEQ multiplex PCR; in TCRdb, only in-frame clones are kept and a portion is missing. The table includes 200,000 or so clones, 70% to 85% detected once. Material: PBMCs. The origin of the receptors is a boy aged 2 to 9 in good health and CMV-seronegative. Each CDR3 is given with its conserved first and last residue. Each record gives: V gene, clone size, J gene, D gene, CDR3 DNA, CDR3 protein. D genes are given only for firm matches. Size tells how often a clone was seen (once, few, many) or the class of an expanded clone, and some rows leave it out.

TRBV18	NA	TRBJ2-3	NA	TGTGCCAGCTCACCATGGCAGGGGGCCAGGGACTACACAGATACGCAGTATTTT	CASSPWQGARDYTDTQYF
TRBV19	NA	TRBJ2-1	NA	TGTGCCAGTAGAGAGCAGGGGGGCGATGAGCAGTTCTTC	CASREQGGDEQFF
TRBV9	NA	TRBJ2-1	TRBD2	TGTGCCAGCAGCGTTCTAGCCACCGCGGGAGGGGAGCAGTTCTTC	CASSVLATAGGEQFF
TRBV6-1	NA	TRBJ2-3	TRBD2	TGTGCCAGCAGTGCGCGGGCGGGGGGATTCACAGATACGCAGTATTTT	CASSARAGGFTDTQYF
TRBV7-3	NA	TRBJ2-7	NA	TGTGCCAGCAGCTTAATGAGTGCTAGCACCACCTACGAGCAGTACTTC	CASSLMSASTTYEQYF
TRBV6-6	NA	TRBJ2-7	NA	TGTGCCAGCACCCTCGGGAAGCGTTACGAGCAGTACTTC	CASTLGKRYEQYF
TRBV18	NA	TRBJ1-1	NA	TGTGCCAGCTCACCACCGGGAGGCACTGAAGCTTTCTTT	CASSPPGGTEAFF
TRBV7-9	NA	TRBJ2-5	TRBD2	TGTGCCAGCCTAAACAGGAGCGGGGGAGGAGAGACCCAGTACTTC	CASLNRSGGGETQYF
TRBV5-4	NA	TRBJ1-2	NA	TGTGCCAGCAGACAACTTCAGGGGAGGGGTAGCTATGGCTACACCTTC	CASRQLQGRGSYGYTF
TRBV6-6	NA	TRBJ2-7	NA	TGTGCCAGCAGTTACCCCCGAGAGTACGGGCAGTACTTC	CASSYPREYGQYF
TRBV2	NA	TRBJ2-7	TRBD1	TGTGCCAGCACCCCACCGGACAGGGGCTATGAGCAGTACTTC	CASTPPDRGYEQYF
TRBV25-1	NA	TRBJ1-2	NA	TGTGCCAGCAGTGGTGGACAGTCGAACTATGGCTACACCTTC	CASSGGQSNYGYTF
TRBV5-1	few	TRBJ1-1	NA	TGCGCCAGCGGCAGGGGTGGTAACACTGAAGCTTTCTTT	CASGRGGNTEAFF
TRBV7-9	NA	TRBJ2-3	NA	TGTGCCAGCAGCTTAGGGGGGCTCGGCACAGATACGCAGTATTTT	CASSLGGLGTDTQYF
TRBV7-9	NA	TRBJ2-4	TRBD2	TGTGCCAGCAGCCCGCGGGGGTCCGGAATTCAGTACTTC	CASSPRGSGIQYF
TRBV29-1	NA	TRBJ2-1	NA	TGCAGCGCTGGCTATGAGCAGTTCTTC	CSAGYEQFF
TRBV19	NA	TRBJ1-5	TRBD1	TGTGCCAGTACCGGGACAGGGGGCAATCAGCCCCAGCATTTT	CASTGTGGNQPQHF
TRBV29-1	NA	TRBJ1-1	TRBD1	TGCAGCGTCGCAGGGGGCAGGGGTGAAGCTTTCTTT	CSVAGGRGEAFF
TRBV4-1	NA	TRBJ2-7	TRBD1	TGCGCCAGCAGCCAAGTCTCTCGGGACAGGGCGAGAGGAGAGCAGTACTTC	CASSQVSRDRARGEQYF
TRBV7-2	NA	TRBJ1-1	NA	TGTGCCAGCAGCCCTAATGGGCTCGCTGAAGCTTTCTTT	CASSPNGLAEAFF
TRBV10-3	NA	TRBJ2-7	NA	TGTGCCATCAGTGAGACGACTAGTCACGAGCAGTACTTC	CAISETTSHEQYF
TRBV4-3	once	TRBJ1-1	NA	TGCGCCAGCAGCCAAGCCCTATCCGGGGGTTCCGAAGCTTTCTTT	CASSQALSGGSEAFF
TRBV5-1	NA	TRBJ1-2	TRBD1	TGCGCCAGCAGCCTGACGGGACAGGGACGAGGCTACACCTTC	CASSLTGQGRGYTF
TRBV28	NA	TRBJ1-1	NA	TGTGCCAGCAGTTCAAGGAGAGAAGCTTTCTTT	CASSSRREAFF